The rows below give T cell receptor beta chains drawn from one sample of a study of identical twins. TCRdb reprocessed the 5' RACE reads via MiXCR and lists one record per CDR3 protein. This sample has 270,000 or so distinct CDR3 sequences; roughly 8% occur once, and the top ten carry roughly 3%. This same sample was also part of a study on yellow fever vaccine responses in identical twins.

Sequencing was performed on CD8+ T cells sorted from blood. These receptors all stem from a woman between 18 and 29 years old in good health. CDR3s include the opening cysteine and the closing phenylalanine or tryptophan. Each record gives: CDR3 protein, CDR3 DNA, V gene, clone size, D gene, J gene. D genes are given only for firm matches. Only some rows state a clone size, as once, few, many or a class for expanded clones.

CDR3aa: CASSFTENEQYF
CDR3nt: TGTGCCAGCAGTTTCACGGAAAACGAGCAGTACTTC
v_gene: TRBV25-1
abundance: few
d_gene: -
j_gene: TRBJ2-7

CDR3aa: CASSEAEVRVHEQYF
CDR3nt: TGTGCCAGCAGTGAGGCCGAGGTCAGGGTGCACGAGCAGTACTTC
v_gene: TRBV2
abundance: few
d_gene: -
j_gene: TRBJ2-7

CDR3aa: CASSLNPDQETQYF
CDR3nt: TGTGCCAGCAGCTTAAACCCCGACCAAGAGACCCAGTACTTC
v_gene: TRBV7-9
abundance: few
d_gene: -
j_gene: TRBJ2-5

CDR3aa: CASSLLLGGTPTDTQYF
CDR3nt: TGTGCCAGCAGCTTATTACTTGGCGGGACCCCCACAGATACGCAGTATTTT
v_gene: TRBV7-9
abundance: many
d_gene: -
j_gene: TRBJ2-3

CDR3aa: CASSSASGITYEQYF
CDR3nt: TGTGCCAGCAGCTCCGCTAGCGGGATTACCTACGAGCAGTACTTC
v_gene: TRBV11-3
abundance: few
d_gene: TRBD2
j_gene: TRBJ2-7

CDR3aa: CASSLLTSGGAGEQFF
CDR3nt: TGTGCCAGCAGCCTACTGACTAGCGGGGGGGCAGGTGAGCAGTTCTTC
v_gene: TRBV4-2
abundance: -
d_gene: TRBD2
j_gene: TRBJ2-1

CDR3aa: CSVGPSTGNYGYTF
CDR3nt: TGCAGCGTTGGCCCCTCGACAGGGAACTATGGCTACACCTTC
v_gene: TRBV29-1
abundance: few
d_gene: TRBD1
j_gene: TRBJ1-2

CDR3aa: CASSFEGPSSYEQYF
CDR3nt: TGCGCCAGCAGCTTTGAAGGGCCTAGCTCCTACGAGCAGTACTTC
v_gene: TRBV5-1
abundance: -
d_gene: -
j_gene: TRBJ2-7

CDR3aa: CSVEDPMGLAGGGTDTQYF
CDR3nt: TGCAGCGTTGAAGACCCTATGGGACTAGCGGGAGGGGGCACAGATACGCAGTATTTT
v_gene: TRBV29-1
abundance: many
d_gene: TRBD2
j_gene: TRBJ2-3

CDR3aa: CSARVSGALGYEQYF
CDR3nt: TGCAGTGCTAGAGTGTCAGGGGCCTTAGGGTACGAGCAGTACTTC
v_gene: TRBV20-1
abundance: many
d_gene: -
j_gene: TRBJ2-7

CDR3aa: CASSPLGGGFTSNTGELFF
CDR3nt: TGTGCCAGCAGCCCATTGGGAGGGGGCTTTACCTCGAACACCGGGGAGCTGTTTTTT
v_gene: TRBV9
abundance: -
d_gene: -
j_gene: TRBJ2-2

CDR3aa: CASSVSGSYEQYF
CDR3nt: TGTGCCAGCAGTGTGTCGGGATCCTACGAGCAGTACTTC
v_gene: TRBV27
abundance: -
d_gene: -
j_gene: TRBJ2-7

CDR3aa: CASSFLRSLYNEQFF
CDR3nt: TGTGCCAGCAGTTTCCTCAGGAGTTTATACAATGAGCAGTTCTTC
v_gene: TRBV12-3/TRBV12-4
abundance: many
d_gene: -
j_gene: TRBJ2-1

CDR3aa: CASSIGPGGMHEQYF
CDR3nt: TGTGCCAGTAGTATAGGGCCCGGGGGCATGCACGAGCAGTACTTC
v_gene: TRBV19
abundance: -
d_gene: -
j_gene: TRBJ2-7

CDR3aa: CASSYGQYNEQFF
CDR3nt: TGTGCCAGCAGCTACGGGCAATACAATGAGCAGTTCTTC
v_gene: TRBV6-5
abundance: many
d_gene: -
j_gene: TRBJ2-1

CDR3aa: CASSLGSRTDTQYF
CDR3nt: TGTGCCAGCAGTTTGGGGAGCCGCACAGATACGCAGTATTTT
v_gene: TRBV12-3/TRBV12-4
abundance: many
d_gene: -
j_gene: TRBJ2-3

CDR3aa: CASRDSAGGRDVTGELFF
CDR3nt: TGTGCCAGCAGAGACTCAGCGGGGGGCAGAGACGTCACCGGGGAGCTGTTTTTT
v_gene: TRBV7-9
abundance: many
d_gene: TRBD2
j_gene: TRBJ2-2

CDR3aa: CASSRQGLYEQYF
CDR3nt: TGTGCCAGCAGTCGACAGGGACTCTACGAGCAGTACTTC
v_gene: TRBV12-3/TRBV12-4
abundance: few
d_gene: -
j_gene: TRBJ2-7

CDR3aa: CASSESGGDEQFF
CDR3nt: TGTGCCAGCAGTGAATCAGGGGGCGATGAGCAGTTCTTC
v_gene: TRBV2
abundance: many
d_gene: TRBD1
j_gene: TRBJ2-1

CDR3aa: CASSTTVYSNQPQHF
CDR3nt: TGTGCCAGCAGTACCACAGTGTATAGCAATCAGCCCCAGCATTTT
v_gene: TRBV6-1
abundance: few
d_gene: -
j_gene: TRBJ1-5

CDR3aa: CSVVSPWGGTDTQYF
CDR3nt: TGCAGCGTTGTAAGCCCCTGGGGAGGAACTGATACGCAGTATTTT
v_gene: TRBV29-1
abundance: many
d_gene: -
j_gene: TRBJ2-3

CDR3aa: CASSSDRFEQYF
CDR3nt: TGTGCCAGCAGTTCGGATCGGTTCGAGCAGTACTTC
v_gene: TRBV6-5
abundance: -
d_gene: -
j_gene: TRBJ2-7

CDR3aa: CASSTLTGEIIRPQHF
CDR3nt: TGTGCCAGCAGTACGCTGACAGGGGAGATAATCAGGCCCCAGCATTTT
v_gene: TRBV27
abundance: -
d_gene: TRBD1
j_gene: TRBJ1-5

CDR3aa: CSAPLPGVAGGPSSYNEQFF
CDR3nt: TGCAGTGCACCACTGCCCGGCGTGGCGGGGGGCCCTAGTTCCTACAATGAGCAGTTCTTC
v_gene: TRBV20-1
abundance: -
d_gene: TRBD2
j_gene: TRBJ2-1

CDR3aa: CSVRGGGTQYF
CDR3nt: TGCAGCGTTAGGGGTGGGGGGACCCAGTACTTC
v_gene: TRBV29-1
abundance: -
d_gene: -
j_gene: TRBJ2-5

CDR3aa: CSVEGLEDTQYF
CDR3nt: TGCAGCGTTGAAGGCCTAGAGGATACGCAGTATTTT
v_gene: TRBV29-1
abundance: many
d_gene: -
j_gene: TRBJ2-3

CDR3aa: CRARNPGEQFF
CDR3nt: TGCAGGGCCCGTAACCCCGGTGAGCAGTTCTTC
v_gene: TRBV20-1
abundance: -
d_gene: -
j_gene: TRBJ2-1

CDR3aa: CASRAGVQPQHF
CDR3nt: TGTGCCAGCAGGGCAGGGGTTCAGCCCCAGCATTTT
v_gene: TRBV12-3/TRBV12-4
abundance: many
d_gene: -
j_gene: TRBJ1-5

CDR3aa: CSARDLQGPSYEQYF
CDR3nt: TGCAGTGCTAGAGACTTACAGGGTCCCTCCTACGAGCAGTACTTC
v_gene: TRBV20-1
abundance: -
d_gene: -
j_gene: TRBJ2-7

CDR3aa: CSARTTSGSPYEQYF
CDR3nt: TGCAGTGCCCGAACGACTAGCGGGAGTCCCTACGAGCAGTACTTC
v_gene: TRBV20-1
abundance: many
d_gene: TRBD2
j_gene: TRBJ2-7

CDR3aa: CASSQDRLLGTSGRTDTQYF
CDR3nt: TGCGCCAGCAGCCAAGATCGTTTGTTAGGGACTAGCGGCCGCACAGATACGCAGTATTTT
v_gene: TRBV4-3
abundance: few
d_gene: TRBD2
j_gene: TRBJ2-3

CDR3aa: CATTNGGATQYF
CDR3nt: TGTGCCACCACCAACGGGGGAGCTACGCAGTATTTT
v_gene: TRBV14
abundance: few
d_gene: -
j_gene: TRBJ2-3

CDR3aa: CASTPYGPGSYEQYF
CDR3nt: TGTGCCAGCACCCCATATGGTCCAGGGTCCTACGAGCAGTACTTC
v_gene: TRBV6-1
abundance: many
d_gene: -
j_gene: TRBJ2-7